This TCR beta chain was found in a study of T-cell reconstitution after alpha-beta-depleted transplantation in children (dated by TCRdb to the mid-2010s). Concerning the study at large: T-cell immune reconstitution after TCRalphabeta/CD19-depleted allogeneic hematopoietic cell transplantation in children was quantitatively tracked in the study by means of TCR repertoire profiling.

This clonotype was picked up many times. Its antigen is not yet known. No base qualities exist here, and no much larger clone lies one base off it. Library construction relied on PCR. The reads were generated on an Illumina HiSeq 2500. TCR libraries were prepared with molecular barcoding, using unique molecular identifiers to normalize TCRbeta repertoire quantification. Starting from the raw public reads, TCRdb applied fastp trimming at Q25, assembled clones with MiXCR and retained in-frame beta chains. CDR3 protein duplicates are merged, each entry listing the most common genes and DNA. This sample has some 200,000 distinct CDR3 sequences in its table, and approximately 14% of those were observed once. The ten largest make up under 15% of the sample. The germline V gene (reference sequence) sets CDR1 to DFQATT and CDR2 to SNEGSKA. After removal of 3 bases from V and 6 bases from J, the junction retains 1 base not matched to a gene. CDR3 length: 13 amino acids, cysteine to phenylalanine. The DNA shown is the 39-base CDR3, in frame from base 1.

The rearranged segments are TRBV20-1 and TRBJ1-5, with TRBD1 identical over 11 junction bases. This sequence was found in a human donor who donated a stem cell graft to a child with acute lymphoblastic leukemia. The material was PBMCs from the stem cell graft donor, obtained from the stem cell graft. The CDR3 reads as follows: CSASGTGGQPQHF. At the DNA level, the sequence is TGCAGTGCTAGTGGGACAGGGGGTCAGCCCCAGCATTTT.